A selection of T cell receptor beta chains follows, all from one sample in a study of T cell repertoires in cytomegalovirus infection. TCRdb reprocessed the reads with MiXCR, giving one entry per CDR3 protein. The table records around 800,000 distinct CDR3 sequences, 32% of them present only once. These receptors' targets are unknown. Specimen: cultured CD8+ T cells from PBMCs, collected from culture after CMV antigen stimulation. These receptors came from a human donor in good health (CMV status not recorded). Some clones in this sample may be carry-over from other donors' samples. Each CDR3 is given with its conserved first and last residue. The D gene is left open where the match is weak. Part of the rows lack a size; the others show once, few, many or a class for expanded clones.

length,J,D,V,size,DNA,CDR3
13,TRBJ2-7,-,TRBV4-2,few,TGTGCCAGCAGCCAAGAAGACAGCTACGAGCAGTACTTC,CASSQEDSYEQYF
17,TRBJ2-7,-,TRBV4-1,many,TGCGCCAGCAGCCAAGATACGGGACAAGGGGCTGGCTACGAGCAGTACTTC,CASSQDTGQGAGYEQYF
12,TRBJ2-7,-,TRBV12-3/TRBV12-4,few,TGTGCCAGCAGTACTACAGGGTACGAGCAGTACTTC,CASSTTGYEQYF
13,TRBJ2-1,-,TRBV12-3/TRBV12-4,-,TGTGCCAGCAGTTTAGATCAGGATGATGAGCAGTTCTTC,CASSLDQDDEQFF
16,TRBJ2-5,TRBD2,TRBV27,few,TGTGCCAGCAGTTTAAGTTCTAGCGGGGTTGGAGAGACCCAGTACTTC,CASSLSSSGVGETQYF
16,TRBJ2-3,TRBD2,TRBV13,-,TGTGCCAGCAGCCACCAAGCGGGGGGACGGACAGATACGCAGTATTTT,CASSHQAGGRTDTQYF
16,TRBJ1-1,TRBD1,TRBV6-1,-,TGTGCCAGCAGTGAATGGGAGCCGGACAGGGGCACTGAAGCTTTCTTT,CASSEWEPDRGTEAFF
13,TRBJ1-4,-,TRBV19,few,TGTGCCAGTAGTAGTTCCTTCGGACGAAAACTGTTTTTT,CASSSSFGRKLFF
12,TRBJ2-1,-,TRBV7-9,few,TGTGCCACCCGTGACTCGTACAATGAGCAGTTCTTC,CATRDSYNEQFF
15,TRBJ1-1,TRBD1,TRBV6-2/TRBV6-3,-,TGTGCCAGCAGTTGGACAGGGGCGACCATTACTGAAGCTTTCTTT,CASSWTGATITEAFF
15,TRBJ1-1,TRBD1,TRBV12-3/TRBV12-4,many,TGTGCCAGCAGTTTAAGGACAGGGTTGAACACTGAAGCTTTCTTT,CASSLRTGLNTEAFF
14,TRBJ1-5,-,TRBV4-2,many,TGTGCCAGCAGCCAAGAGGAAAACAATCAGCCCCAGCATTTT,CASSQEENNQPQHF
14,TRBJ1-2,TRBD1,TRBV7-9,-,TGTGCCAGCTCCACGGACAGGGGGTTCAAGGGCTACACCTTC,CASSTDRGFKGYTF
14,TRBJ1-5,-,TRBV12-3/TRBV12-4,-,TGTGCCAGCAGTTCGGAAAGGGTCAATCAGCCCCAGCATTTT,CASSSERVNQPQHF
17,TRBJ2-6,-,TRBV5-1,-,TGCGCCAGCAGCGCTCCAATGGGCCTGGGAGGGGCCAACGTCCTGACTTTC,CASSAPMGLGGANVLTF
16,TRBJ1-1,TRBD1,TRBV7-8,many,TGTGCCAGCAGCCCAAGGGACAGGGGTTCGAACACTGAAGCTTTCTTT,CASSPRDRGSNTEAFF
15,TRBJ2-1,TRBD2,TRBV4-3,few,TGCGCCAGCAGCCAGGTAGCGGGGGGGCGGTATGAGCAGTTCTTC,CASSQVAGGRYEQFF
15,TRBJ2-1,-,TRBV29-1,few,TGCAGCGTTGAGGGCAGGCCACCCTTCTACAATGAGCAGTTCTTC,CSVEGRPPFYNEQFF
16,TRBJ1-4,-,TRBV5-4,-,TGTGCCAGCAGCGCCTTTTCGGCGGGAACTAATGAAAAACTGTTTTTT,CASSAFSAGTNEKLFF
14,TRBJ1-6,-,TRBV2,-,TGTGCCAGCAGTGAATTTAGGTATAATTCACCCCTCCACTTT,CASSEFRYNSPLHF
11,TRBJ2-1,TRBD1,TRBV10-3,few,TGTGCCACCCAGGGGGCTCCTGAGCAGTTCTTC,CATQGAPEQFF
12,TRBJ1-1,-,TRBV19,few,TGTGCCACAGACCAGGGGAACACTGAAGCTTTCTTT,CATDQGNTEAFF
15,TRBJ2-5,TRBD2,TRBV12-3/TRBV12-4,many,TGTGCCAGCAGTCCCCCGGGGAGGGCCAGGGAGACCCAGTACTTC,CASSPPGRARETQYF
15,TRBJ1-2,-,TRBV25-1,few,TGTGCCAGCAGCGATAGCCGGTTAGCTAACTATGGCTACACCTTC,CASSDSRLANYGYTF
16,TRBJ1-5,-,TRBV27,-,TGTGCCAGCAGTTTATTAGGGACTCATAGCAATCAGCCCCAGCATTTT,CASSLLGTHSNQPQHF
13,TRBJ1-2,TRBD1,TRBV10-3,few,TGTGCCACGAGGGACAGGGAGGATGGTGGCTACACCTTC,CATRDREDGGYTF
16,TRBJ2-3,-,TRBV6-5,few,TGTGCCAGCAGTTACTCTATATGGGACAGCACAGATACGCAGTATTTT,CASSYSIWDSTDTQYF
16,TRBJ2-1,TRBD2,TRBV6-2/TRBV6-3,many,TGTGCCAGCAGCTTTGGACTAGCGGGGGGGTACAATGAGCAGTTCTTC,CASSFGLAGGYNEQFF
13,TRBJ1-1,-,TRBV6-1,few,TGTGCCGGGTCTGCGGGGCCGAACACTGAAGCTTTCTTT,CAGSAGPNTEAFF
14,TRBJ1-5,-,TRBV4-1,-,TGCGCCAGCAGCCAAGCACAGGACGGGCAGCCCCAGCATTTT,CASSQAQDGQPQHF
13,TRBJ1-2,TRBD1,TRBV10-3,few,TGTGCCATCACCTCAGGGGGCATCTATGGCTACACCTTC,CAITSGGIYGYTF
15,TRBJ2-3,-,TRBV27,few,TGTGCCAGCAGCCGGGGACAATCCCCCACAGATACGCAGTATTTT,CASSRGQSPTDTQYF
13,TRBJ2-3,-,TRBV6-2/TRBV6-3,few,TGTGCCAGCAGTGCGGGGTCCATCGGTACGCAGTATTTT,CASSAGSIGTQYF
15,TRBJ2-2,-,TRBV7-9,few,TGTGCCAGCAGCTCCTCCGGGACTCAGAGCCGGGAGCTGTTTTTT,CASSSSGTQSRELFF
16,TRBJ2-2,TRBD1,TRBV5-1,-,TGCGCCAGCAGCGGGCCGGGACAGGGTCGGACCGGGGAGCTGTTTTTT,CASSGPGQGRTGELFF
17,TRBJ2-1,-,TRBV7-9,few,TGTGCCAGCAGCTTAGGTCCCATGGATTGGTCCTACAATGAGCAGTTCTTC,CASSLGPMDWSYNEQFF
15,TRBJ2-4,TRBD1,TRBV13,-,TGTGCCAGCAGTCATAAGGGACAGGATAAAAACATTCAGTACTTC,CASSHKGQDKNIQYF
15,TRBJ2-7,TRBD2,TRBV7-8,many,TGTGCCAGCAGACCTGGGACTAGCGAAATCTACGAGCAGTACTTC,CASRPGTSEIYEQYF